Listed below are T cell receptor beta chains from one sample, sequenced in a study of shared clonotypes between healthy human individuals. Sequenced by immunoSEQ multiplex PCR; TCRdb stores in-frame clones only, minus some. The sample consists of about 2,500,000 clones, over 85% of them appearing once. Material: naive CD4+ T cells sorted from blood. The source is a man in his late teens or twenties in good health. CDR3s leave out the opening cysteine and the closing phenylalanine or tryptophan. The D gene is left open where the match is weak.

V	D	CDR3
TRBV19	.	ASSIGVGANYGYT
TRBV7-9	TRBD1	ASTRTGNSGNTIY
TRBV10-3	TRBD1	AIGTGPYYEQY
TRBV4-3	.	ASREGDGYT
TRBV30	.	AWTQLNNEQF
TRBV19	TRBD1	ASSILTGDDYGYT
TRBV6-1	.	ASSQGQEQY
TRBV6-6	.	ASTGTTQY
TRBV9	.	ASSPREGNEKLF
TRBV19	TRBD1	ASSIQGGEGSPLH
TRBV2	TRBD2	ASSRGLVGETQY
TRBV29-1	TRBD1	SVRWTGANTEAF
TRBV6-6	.	ASSRNENSGNTIY
TRBV6-5	.	ASSYVGESYEQY
TRBV7-2	.	ASSYGNYGYT
TRBV20-1	.	SASGDQPQH
TRBV5-1	TRBD1	ASSQGQGVYEQY
TRBV5-1	TRBD1	ATKGQETTGELF
TRBV7-2	TRBD2	ASSKGLAGEETQY
TRBV11-2	.	ASSSVGGGGEQF
TRBV27	.	ASSSRQVSPLH
TRBV2	.	ASSRSEAPDTQY
TRBV5-4	TRBD2	ASSPGGVNTGELF
TRBV5-6	TRBD1	ASSFVDRSYEQY
TRBV2	.	ASSEWGPNTGELF
TRBV6-1	.	ASSEGPGPLSYEQY
TRBV9	TRBD2	ASSTRLADGSGNEQF
TRBV7-6	TRBD1	ASSSTGWATGELF
TRBV7-2	.	ASSLWVGGFAEAF
TRBV5-6	TRBD2	ASSLATSGRGGETQY
TRBV28	TRBD1	ATTRTGGAETQY
TRBV10-1	.	ASSERSVGETQY
TRBV6-5	.	ASSYTVPGHTGELF
TRBV6-1	TRBD2	ASSRLAGDQETQY
TRBV28	TRBD2	ASSLRSRAGEETQY
TRBV29-1	TRBD1	SVRTGGVNTEAF
TRBV25-1	.	ASSGPGGGLGNQPQH